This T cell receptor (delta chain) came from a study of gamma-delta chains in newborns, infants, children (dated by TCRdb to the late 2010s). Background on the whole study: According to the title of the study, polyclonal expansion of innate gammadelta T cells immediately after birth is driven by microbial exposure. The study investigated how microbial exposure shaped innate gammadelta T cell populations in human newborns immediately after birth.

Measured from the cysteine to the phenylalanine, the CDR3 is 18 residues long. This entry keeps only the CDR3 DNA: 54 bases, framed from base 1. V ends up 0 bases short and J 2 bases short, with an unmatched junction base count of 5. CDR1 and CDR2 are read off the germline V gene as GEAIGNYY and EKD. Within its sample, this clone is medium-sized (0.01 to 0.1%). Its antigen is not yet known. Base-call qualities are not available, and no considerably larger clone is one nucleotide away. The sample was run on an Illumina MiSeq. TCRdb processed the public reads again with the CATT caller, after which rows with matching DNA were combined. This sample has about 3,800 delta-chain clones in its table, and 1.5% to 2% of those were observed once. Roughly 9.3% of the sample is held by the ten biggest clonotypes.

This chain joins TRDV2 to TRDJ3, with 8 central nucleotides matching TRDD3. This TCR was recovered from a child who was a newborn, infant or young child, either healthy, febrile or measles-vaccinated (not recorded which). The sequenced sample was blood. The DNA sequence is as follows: TGTGCCTGTGACACCGTACTGGGGGCTGCCTGGGACACCCGACAGATGTTTTTC. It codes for CACDTVLGAAWDTRQMFF.